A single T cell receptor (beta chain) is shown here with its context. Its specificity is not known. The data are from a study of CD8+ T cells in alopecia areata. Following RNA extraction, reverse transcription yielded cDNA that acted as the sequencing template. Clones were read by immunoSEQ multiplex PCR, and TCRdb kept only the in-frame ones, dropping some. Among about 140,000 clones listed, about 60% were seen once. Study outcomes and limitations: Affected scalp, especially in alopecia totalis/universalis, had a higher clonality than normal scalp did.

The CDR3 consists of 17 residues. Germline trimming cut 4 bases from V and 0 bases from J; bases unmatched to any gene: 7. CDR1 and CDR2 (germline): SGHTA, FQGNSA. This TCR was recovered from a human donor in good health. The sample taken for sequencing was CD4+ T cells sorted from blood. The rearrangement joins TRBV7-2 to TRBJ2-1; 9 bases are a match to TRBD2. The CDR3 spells CASSSRGSGSSYNEQFF. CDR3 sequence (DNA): TGTGCCAGCAGCTCCCGGGGTAGCGGGAGCTCCTACAATGAGCAGTTCTTC.